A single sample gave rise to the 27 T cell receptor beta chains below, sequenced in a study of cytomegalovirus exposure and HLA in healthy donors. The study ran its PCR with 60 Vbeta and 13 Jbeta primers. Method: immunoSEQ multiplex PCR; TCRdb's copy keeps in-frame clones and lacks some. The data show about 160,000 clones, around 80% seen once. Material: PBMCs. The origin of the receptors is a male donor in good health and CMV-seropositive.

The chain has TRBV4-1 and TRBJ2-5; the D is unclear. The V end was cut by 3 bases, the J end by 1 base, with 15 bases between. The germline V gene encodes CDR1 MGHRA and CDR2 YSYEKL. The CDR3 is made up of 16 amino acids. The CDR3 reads CASSHPMTLIQETQYF. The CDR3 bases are TGCGCCAGCAGCCACCCCATGACACTGATCCAAGAGACCCAGTACTTC.

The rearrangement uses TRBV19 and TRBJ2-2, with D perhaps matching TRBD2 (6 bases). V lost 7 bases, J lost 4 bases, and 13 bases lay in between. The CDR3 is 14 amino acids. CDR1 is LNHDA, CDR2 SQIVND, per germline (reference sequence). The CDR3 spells CASNPGLGTGELFF. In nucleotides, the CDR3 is TGTGCCAGTAATCCGGGACTGGGCACCGGGGAGCTGTTTTTT.

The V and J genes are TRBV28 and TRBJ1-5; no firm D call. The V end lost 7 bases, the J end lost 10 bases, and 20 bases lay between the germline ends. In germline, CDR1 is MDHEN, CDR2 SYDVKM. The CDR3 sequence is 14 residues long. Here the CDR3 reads CASNSQRYLSPQHF. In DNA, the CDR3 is TGTGCCAGCAATTCCCAGAGGTACCTGAGCCCCCAGCATTTT.

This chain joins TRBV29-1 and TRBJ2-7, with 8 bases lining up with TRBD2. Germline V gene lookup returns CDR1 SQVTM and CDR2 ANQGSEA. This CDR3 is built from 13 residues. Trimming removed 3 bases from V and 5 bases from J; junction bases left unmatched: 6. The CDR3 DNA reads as TGCAGCGTTGACGGGAGGGCCCAGCACGAGCAGTACTTC. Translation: CSVDGRAQHEQYF.

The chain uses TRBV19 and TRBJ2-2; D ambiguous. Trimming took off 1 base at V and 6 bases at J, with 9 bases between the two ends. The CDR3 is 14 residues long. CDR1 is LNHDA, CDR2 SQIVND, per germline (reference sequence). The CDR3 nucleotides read TGTGCCAGTAGTATAGTTAGCCAATCCGGGGAGCTGTTTTTT. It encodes CASSIVSQSGELFF. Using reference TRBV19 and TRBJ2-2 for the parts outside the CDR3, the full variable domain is DGGITQSPKYLFRKEGQNVTLSCEQNLNHDAMYWYRQDPGQGLRLIYYSQIVNDFQKGDIAEGYSVSREKKESFPLTVTSAQKNPTAFYLCASSIVSQSGELFFGEGSRLTVL.

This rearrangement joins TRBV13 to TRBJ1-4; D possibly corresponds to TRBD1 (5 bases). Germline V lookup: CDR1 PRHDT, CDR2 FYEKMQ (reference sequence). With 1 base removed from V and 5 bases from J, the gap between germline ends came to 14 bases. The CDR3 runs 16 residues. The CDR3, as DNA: TGTGCCAGCAGCTTAGCTGGGGGGACGGAAAATGAAAAACTGTTTTTT. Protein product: CASSLAGGTENEKLFF.

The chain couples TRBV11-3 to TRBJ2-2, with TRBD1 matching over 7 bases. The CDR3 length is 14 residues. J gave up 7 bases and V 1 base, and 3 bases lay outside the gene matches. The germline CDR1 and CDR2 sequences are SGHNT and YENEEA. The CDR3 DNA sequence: TGTGCCAGCAGCTTAGGGCAGGGGGTCGGGGAGCTGTTTTTT. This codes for CASSLGQGVGELFF.

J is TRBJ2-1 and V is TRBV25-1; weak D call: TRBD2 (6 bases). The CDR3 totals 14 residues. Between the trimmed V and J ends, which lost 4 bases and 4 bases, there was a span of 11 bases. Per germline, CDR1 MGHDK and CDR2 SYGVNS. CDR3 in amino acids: CASSGSGPYNEQFF. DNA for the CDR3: TGTGCCAGCAGTGGGAGCGGGCCTTACAATGAGCAGTTCTTC.

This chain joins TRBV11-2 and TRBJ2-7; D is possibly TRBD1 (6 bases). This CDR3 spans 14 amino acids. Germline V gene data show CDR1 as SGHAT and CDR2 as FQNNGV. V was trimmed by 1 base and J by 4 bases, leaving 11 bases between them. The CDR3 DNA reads TGTGCCAGCAGCTTAGCTACAGGGTCTTACGAGCAGTACTTC. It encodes CASSLATGSYEQYF.

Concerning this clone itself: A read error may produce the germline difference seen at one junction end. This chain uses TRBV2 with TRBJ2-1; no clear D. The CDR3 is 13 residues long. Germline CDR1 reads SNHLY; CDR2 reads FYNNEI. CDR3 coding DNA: TGTGCCAGCAGCCCAAGAGCCTACAGTGAGCAGTTCTTC. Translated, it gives CASSPRAYSEQFF.

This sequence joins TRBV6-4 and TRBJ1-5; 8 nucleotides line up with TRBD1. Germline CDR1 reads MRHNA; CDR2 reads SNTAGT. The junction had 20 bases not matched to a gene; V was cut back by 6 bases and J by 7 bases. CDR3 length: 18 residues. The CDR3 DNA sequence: TGTGCCAGCAGCCCCAAACACTTGGACAGGGAAAGGCGCCAGCCCCAGCATTTT. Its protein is CASSPKHLDRERRQPQHF.

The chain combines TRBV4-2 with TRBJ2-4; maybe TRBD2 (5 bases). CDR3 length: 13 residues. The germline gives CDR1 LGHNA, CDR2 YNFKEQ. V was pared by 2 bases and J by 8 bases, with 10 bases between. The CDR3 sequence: CASSQLRADIQYF. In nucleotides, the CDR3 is TGTGCCAGCAGCCAACTGCGGGCGGACATTCAGTACTTC.

CDR3 in amino acids: CANPPGVSADTQYF. CDR3 nucleotides: TGTGCCAATCCCCCGGGAGTGTCTGCAGATACGCAGTATTTT. The chain links TRBV2 to TRBJ2-3; D is possibly TRBD2 (6 bases). CDR1 and CDR2 from the germline V gene are SNHLY and FYNNEI. V lost 10 bases and J 4 bases, leaving 18 bases between the germline ends. CDR3 length equals 14 residues.

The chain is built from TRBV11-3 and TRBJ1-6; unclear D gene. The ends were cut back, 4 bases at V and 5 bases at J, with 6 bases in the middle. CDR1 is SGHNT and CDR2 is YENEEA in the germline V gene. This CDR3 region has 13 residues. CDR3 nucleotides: TGTGCCAGCAGCTCAGGTCATAATTCACCCCTCCACTTT. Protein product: CASSSGHNSPLHF.

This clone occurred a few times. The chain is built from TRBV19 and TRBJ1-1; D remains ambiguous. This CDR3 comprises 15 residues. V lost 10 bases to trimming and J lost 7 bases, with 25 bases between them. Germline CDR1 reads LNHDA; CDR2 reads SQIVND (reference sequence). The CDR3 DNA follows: TGTGCCACCGTTTCAGAGAGGGAGGCGGGGAGTGAAGCTTTCTTT. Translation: CATVSEREAGSEAFF.

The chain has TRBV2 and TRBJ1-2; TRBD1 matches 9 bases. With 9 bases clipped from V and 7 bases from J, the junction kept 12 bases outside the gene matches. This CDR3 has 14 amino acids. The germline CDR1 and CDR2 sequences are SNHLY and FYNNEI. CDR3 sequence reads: CARQAGQGRSGYTF. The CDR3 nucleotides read TGTGCCAGACAGGCAGGACAGGGGAGATCTGGCTACACCTTC.

DNA of the CDR3: TGTGCCACCAGCAGAGAGGGTCGGGGCACAGATACGCAGTATTTT. It is translated as CATSREGRGTDTQYF. The V call is TRBV15, the J call TRBJ2-3; D unresolved. Trimming pared 0 bases from V and 1 base from J, leaving 8 bases between. Germline CDR1 reads LNHNV; CDR2 reads YYDKDF (reference sequence). The CDR3 totals 15 residues.

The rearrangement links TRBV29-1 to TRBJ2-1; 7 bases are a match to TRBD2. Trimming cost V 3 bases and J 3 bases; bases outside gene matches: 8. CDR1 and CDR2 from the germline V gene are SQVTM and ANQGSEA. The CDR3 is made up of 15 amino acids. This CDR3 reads CSVDRRESVYNEQFF. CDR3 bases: TGCAGCGTTGATAGGCGGGAGTCAGTCTACAATGAGCAGTTCTTC.

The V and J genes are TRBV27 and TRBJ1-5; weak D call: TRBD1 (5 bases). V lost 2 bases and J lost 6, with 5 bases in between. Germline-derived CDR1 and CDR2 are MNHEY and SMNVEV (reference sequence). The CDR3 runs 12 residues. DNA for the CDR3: TGTGCCAGCAGTTTACAGGGTCAGCCCCAGCATTTT. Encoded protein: CASSLQGQPQHF.

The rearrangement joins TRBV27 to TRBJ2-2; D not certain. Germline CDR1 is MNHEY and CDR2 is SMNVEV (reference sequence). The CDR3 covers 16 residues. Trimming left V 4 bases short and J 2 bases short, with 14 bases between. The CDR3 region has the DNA TGTGCCAGCAGTTCCCCTTCTCGGTTAAACACCGGGGAGCTGTTTTTT. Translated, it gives CASSSPSRLNTGELFF.

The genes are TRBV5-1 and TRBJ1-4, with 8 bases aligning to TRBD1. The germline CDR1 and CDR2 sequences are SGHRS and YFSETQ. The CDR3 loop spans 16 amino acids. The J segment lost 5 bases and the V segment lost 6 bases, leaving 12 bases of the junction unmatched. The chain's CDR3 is CASTPQGVVANEKLFF. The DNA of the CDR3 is TGCGCCAGCACTCCACAGGGGGTTGTAGCGAATGAAAAACTGTTTTTT.

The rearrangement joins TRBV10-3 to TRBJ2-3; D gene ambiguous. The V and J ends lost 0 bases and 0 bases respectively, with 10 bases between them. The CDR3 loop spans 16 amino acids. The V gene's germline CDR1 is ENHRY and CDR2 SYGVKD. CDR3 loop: CAISESWQVSTDTQYF. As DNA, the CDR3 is TGTGCCATCAGTGAGTCGTGGCAGGTGAGCACAGATACGCAGTATTTT.

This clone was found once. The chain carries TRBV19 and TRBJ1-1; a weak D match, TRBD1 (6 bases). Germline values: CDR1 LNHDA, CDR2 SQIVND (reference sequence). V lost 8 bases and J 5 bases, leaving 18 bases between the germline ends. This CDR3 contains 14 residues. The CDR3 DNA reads TGTGCCAGTGGGGGCGACAAGATCGGGACTGAAGCTTTCTTT. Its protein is CASGGDKIGTEAFF.

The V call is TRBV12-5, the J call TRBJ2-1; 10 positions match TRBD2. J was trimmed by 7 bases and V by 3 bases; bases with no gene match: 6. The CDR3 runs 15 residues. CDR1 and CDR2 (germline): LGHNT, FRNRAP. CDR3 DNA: TGTGCTAGTGGTTTCCGAGCGGGAGGGACGAATGAGCAGTTCTTC. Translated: CASGFRAGGTNEQFF.

The CDR3 reads CASSFQRGFNEQFF. The DNA of the CDR3 is TGTGCCAGCAGCTTCCAGCGCGGTTTCAATGAGCAGTTCTTC. The V and J genes are TRBV7-2 and TRBJ2-1; D unresolved. Germline CDR1 and CDR2: SGHTA and FQGNSA. There are 14 residues in the CDR3. Deletions cut 3 bases from V and 6 bases from J, with 12 bases between.

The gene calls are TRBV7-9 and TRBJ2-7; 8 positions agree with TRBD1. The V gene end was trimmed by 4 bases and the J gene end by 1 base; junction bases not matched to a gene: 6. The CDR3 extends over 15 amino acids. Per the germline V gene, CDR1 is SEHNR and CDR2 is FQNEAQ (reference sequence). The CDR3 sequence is CASSSPQGESYEQYF. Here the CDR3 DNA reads TGTGCCAGCAGCTCCCCACAGGGGGAGTCCTACGAGCAGTACTTC.

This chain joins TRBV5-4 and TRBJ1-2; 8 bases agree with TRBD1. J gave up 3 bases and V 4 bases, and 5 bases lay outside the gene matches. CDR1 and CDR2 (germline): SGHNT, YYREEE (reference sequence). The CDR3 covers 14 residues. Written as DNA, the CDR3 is TGTGCCAGCAGCCGCCTGGACAGGGACTATGGCTACACCTTC. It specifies CASSRLDRDYGYTF.